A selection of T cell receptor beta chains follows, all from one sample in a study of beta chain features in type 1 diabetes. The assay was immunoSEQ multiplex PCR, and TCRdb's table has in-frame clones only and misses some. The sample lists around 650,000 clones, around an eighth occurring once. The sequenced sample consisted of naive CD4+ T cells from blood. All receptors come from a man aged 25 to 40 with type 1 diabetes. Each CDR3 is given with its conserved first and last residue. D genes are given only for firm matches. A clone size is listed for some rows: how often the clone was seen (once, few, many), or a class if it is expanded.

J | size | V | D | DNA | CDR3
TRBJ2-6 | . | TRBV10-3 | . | TGTGCCATCAGCGACTGGACTGCGCGGGATGGGGCCAACGTCCTGACTTTC | CAISDWTARDGANVLTF
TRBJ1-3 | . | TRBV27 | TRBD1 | TGTGCCAGCAGTTCAGGGGGCTGGAGCTCTGGAAACACCATATATTTT | CASSSGGWSSGNTIYF
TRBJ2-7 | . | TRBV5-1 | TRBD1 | TGCGCCAGCAGCTTGTGGGACAGGGGCGCGGACGAGCAGTACTTC | CASSLWDRGADEQYF
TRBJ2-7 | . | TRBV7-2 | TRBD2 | TGTGCCAGCAGCAGTAGCGGGGGGCCGGACGAGCAGTACTTC | CASSSSGGPDEQYF
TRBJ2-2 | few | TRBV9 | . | TGTGCCAGCAGCTTCGGGGGACAGAACACCGGGGAGCTGTTTTTT | CASSFGGQNTGELFF
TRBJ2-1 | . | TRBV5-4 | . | TGTGCCAGCAGCTGGGACGACCCGCCCCGCAATGAGCAGTTCTTC | CASSWDDPPRNEQFF
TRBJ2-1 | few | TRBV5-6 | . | TGTGCCAGCAGCTGGATGGCTGACCTAATTTCCAATGAGCAGTTCTTC | CASSWMADLISNEQFF
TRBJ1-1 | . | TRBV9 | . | TGTGCCAGCAGCCCGCGAGGGGAGCCAAACACTGAAGCTTTCTTT | CASSPRGEPNTEAFF
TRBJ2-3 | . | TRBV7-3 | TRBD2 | TGTGCCAGCAGCGTGACTAGCGGGACGACAGATACGCAGTATTTT | CASSVTSGTTDTQYF
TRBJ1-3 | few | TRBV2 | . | TGTGCCAGCAGGGCAGGATCTGGAAACACCATATATTTT | CASRAGSGNTIYF
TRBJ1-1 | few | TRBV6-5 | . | TGTGCCAGCAGGAGGGTAGTGGACACTGAAGCTTTCTTT | CASRRVVDTEAFF
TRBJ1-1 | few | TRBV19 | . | TGTGCCAGTAGTACTCTGGACAGTTTGAACACTGAAGCTTTCTTT | CASSTLDSLNTEAFF
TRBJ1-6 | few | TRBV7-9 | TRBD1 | TGTGCCAGCAGCCCGACAGGGGACGGATCACCCCTCCACTTT | CASSPTGDGSPLHF
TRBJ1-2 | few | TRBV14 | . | TGTGCCAGCAGCCAAGCGGGCAGCTATGGCTACACCTTC | CASSQAGSYGYTF
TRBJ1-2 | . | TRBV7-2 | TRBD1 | TGTGCCAGCAGCCTGGGACAGGGCTATGGCTACACCTTC | CASSLGQGYGYTF
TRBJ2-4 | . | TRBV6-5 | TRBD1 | TGTGCCAGCAGTCCTAATAGACAGGGGACCATTCAGTACTTC | CASSPNRQGTIQYF
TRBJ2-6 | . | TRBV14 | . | TGTGCCAGCAGACCCCAACGGGGCGGCCCTACTGGGGCCAACGTCCTGACTTTC | CASRPQRGGPTGANVLTF
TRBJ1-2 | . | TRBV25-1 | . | TGTGCCAGCAGTGGTACCTATGGCTACACCTTC | CASSGTYGYTF